The clone carrying this TCR beta chain was observed many times. Its antigen is as yet unknown. The data were obtained in a study of T cells after yellow fever vaccination. TCRdb re-called the 5' RACE reads through MiXCR, storing one row per CDR3 protein. Among more than 90,000 distinct CDR3 sequences listed, 6.5% to 9% were seen once. The study's findings and limits: Re-detected after boosting: most primary clones, about 96% of CD4 and around 86% of CD8. Clonotypes shared by both compartments, CD4 and CD8, made up a small share. Any FACS-sorted repertoire could hold abundant clonotypes that contaminate it from the bulk population.

Trimming left V 3 bases short and J 8 bases short, with 5 bases between. The length of the CDR3 is 10 residues. The germline V gene encodes CDR1 DFQATT and CDR2 SNEGSKA (reference sequence). This receptor was identified in a young man who received the YFV17D yellow fever vaccine. This specimen consisted of CD8+ T cells sorted from PBMCs, obtained 45 days after the yellow fever booster vaccination. The V call is TRBV20-1, the J call TRBJ2-1; D gene ambiguous. The CDR3 nucleotides read TGCAGTGCTAGTAGCTATGAGCAGTTCTTC. It yields the protein CSASSYEQFF.